This TCR beta chain is drawn from a study of control samples from healthy donors and cancer patients. Using immunoSEQ multiplex PCR, the repertoire was profiled, and TCRdb retains in-frame clones only, with some absent. The data hold more than 20,000 clones, with roughly 91% observed a single time. The CDR3 contains 16 residues. Germline values: CDR1 LGHNA, CDR2 YSLEER. Trimming cost V 0 bases and J 1 base, with 7 bases left between them. This TCR was recovered from a man between 45 and 60 years old with lung cancer. Sequenced material: PBMCs. The chain couples TRBV4-3 to TRBJ1-6; maybe TRBD1 (5 bases). As DNA, the CDR3 is TGCGCCAGCAGCCAAGATGAGGGGTCCTATAATTCACCCCTCCACTTT. Protein product: CASSQDEGSYNSPLHF.